What follows describes a single TCR beta chain. Its specificity is unknown. At one end, the junction sequence differs from germline, possibly due to a read error. This CDR3 contains 14 residues. Germline values: CDR1 KGHSH, CDR2 LQKENI. This entry belongs to a study of graft-versus-host responses after intestinal transplantation. The wider study: Anti-thymocyte globulin was used for induction in all recipients, who then took tacrolimus and steroids for approximately 3 years.

The study's findings and limits: The highest levels of circulating GvH clones went along with early declines in HvG clones after transplant.

TCRdb's copy holds only in-frame clones and misses some; the assay was immunoSEQ multiplex PCR. The repertoire holds over 40,000 clones, with 80% to 95% as singletons. The rearrangement joins TRBV18 to TRBJ1-1; a possible D gene is TRBD1 (6 bases). The sample was PBMCs, taken more than 750 days after a first intestinal transplant, on the day of a second. The sequence was collected from a human patient who received an intestinal transplant, so some T cells may come from the graft donor. CDR3 loop: CASSPQGGHTEAFF. DNA of the CDR3: TGTGCCAGCTCCCCACAGGGTGGGCACACTGAAGCTTTCTTT.